A single sample gave rise to the 18 T cell receptor beta chains below, sequenced in a study of cytomegalovirus exposure and HLA in healthy donors. This PCR relied on a set of 60 Vbeta primers and 13 Jbeta primers. Only in-frame clones appear in the TCRdb table, and some are missing; sequencing was by immunoSEQ multiplex PCR. The table lists more than 60,000 clones, 80% of them singletons. The sample consisted of PBMCs. Receptors were obtained from a woman in her twenties or thirties in good health and CMV-seronegative.

CDR3 residues: CASSQDGPPGTDTQYF. CDR3 DNA: TGCGCCAGCAGCCAAGATGGGCCCCCCGGCACAGATACGCAGTATTTT. The chain links TRBV4-1 to TRBJ2-3, with D hard to call. Trimming shortened V by 0 bases and J by 1 base, and 11 bases separated the two germline ends. CDR1 and CDR2 from the germline V gene are MGHRA and YSYEKL. This CDR3 contains 16 residues.

This sequence joins TRBV7-8 and TRBJ1-2; the D gene is possibly TRBD1 (5 bases). Germline V gene lookup returns CDR1 SGHVS and CDR2 FQNEAQ. V lost 3 bases and J 4 bases, leaving 15 bases between the germline ends. The CDR3 has 15 residues. CDR3 nucleotide sequence: TGTGCCAGCAGCTTTACGACAGAGCCCTTCTATGGCTACACCTTC. Translating it yields CASSFTTEPFYGYTF.

The V call is TRBV25-1, the J call TRBJ1-2; 7 positions match TRBD1. Losses at the gene ends were 4 bases for V and 5 bases for J; bases not matched to a gene: 7. CDR1 MGHDK and CDR2 SYGVNS come from the germline V gene. The CDR3 runs to 14 residues. The CDR3 protein is CASSARDRKYGYTF. CDR3 DNA: TGTGCCAGCAGTGCTCGGGACAGAAAATATGGCTACACCTTC.

The chain recombines TRBV30 with TRBJ2-7, with 9 positions matching TRBD1. The junction had 7 bases not matched to a gene; V was cut back by 5 bases and J by 8 bases. Germline V lookup: CDR1 GTSNPN, CDR2 SVGIG (reference sequence). This CDR3 is built from 12 residues. CDR3 sequence: CAWSRDRVKQYF. In nucleotides, the CDR3 is TGTGCCTGGTCCCGGGACAGGGTGAAGCAGTACTTC.

DNA for the CDR3: TGTGCCATCAGTAAAACAGGGGGAGGTACCGGGGAGCTGTTTTTT. This encodes CAISKTGGGTGELFF. The V call is TRBV10-3, the J call TRBJ2-2; 8 bases are shared with TRBD1. Germline-derived CDR1 and CDR2 are ENHRY and SYGVKD. The V and J ends lost 5 bases and 5 bases, in that order; junction bases with no gene match: 7. This CDR3 comprises 15 residues.

The rearrangement uses TRBV14 and TRBJ2-2, with a possible D match to TRBD2 (6 bases). From germline, CDR1 is SGHDN and CDR2 FVKESK. The CDR3 contains 15 residues. Trimming left V 3 bases short and J 4 bases short, with 12 bases between. CDR3 DNA: TGTGCCAGCAGCCAGGGAGGATTCGGCACCGGGGAGCTGTTTTTT. This gives the protein CASSQGGFGTGELFF.

The chain uses TRBV5-4 and TRBJ2-7; TRBD2 matches at 13 bases. The ends lost 4 bases at V and 1 base at J; junction bases unmatched: 5. The germline V gene has CDR1 SGHNT and CDR2 YYREEE (reference sequence). This CDR3 is built from 16 residues. This CDR3 reads CASSVGLAGESYEQYF. In nucleotides, the CDR3 is TGTGCCAGCAGCGTAGGACTAGCGGGAGAGTCCTACGAGCAGTACTTC.

The count of this clone is one. The chain couples TRBV6-5 to TRBJ1-1, with D perhaps TRBD1 (6 bases). The CDR3 loop spans 12 amino acids. Trimming pared 4 bases from V and 8 bases from J, leaving 11 bases between. Germline assignment: CDR1 MNHEY and CDR2 SVGAGI. CDR3 region: CASSLWGREAFF. In DNA form, the CDR3 reads TGTGCCAGCAGTTTATGGGGGCGCGAAGCTTTCTTT.

The V call is TRBV5-4, the J call TRBJ1-1, with TRBD1 identical over 7 bases. The CDR3 covers 14 residues. Trimming at V came to 3 bases and at J to 3 bases, leaving 5 bases not matched to a gene. In germline, CDR1 is SGHNT, CDR2 YYREEE (reference sequence). This chain's CDR3 is CASSSLQGYTEAFF. Here the CDR3 DNA reads TGTGCCAGCAGCTCCCTACAGGGGTACACTGAAGCTTTCTTT.

This chain links TRBV6-5 with TRBJ2-6; tentative D call: TRBD2 (7 bases). The CDR3 covers 15 residues. V lost 6 bases, J lost 4 bases, and 13 bases lay in between. The V gene's germline CDR1 is MNHEY and CDR2 SVGAGI. As DNA, the CDR3 is TGTGCCAGCAGGGAGGGGGGGTACGGGGCCAACGTCCTGACTTTC. It specifies CASREGGYGANVLTF.

The chain recombines TRBV5-1 with TRBJ2-7; D call uncertain. V shed 3 bases and J shed 5 bases, with 15 bases lying between them. Germline V gives CDR1 SGHRS, CDR2 YFSETQ. The CDR3 spans 14 residues. In nucleotides, the CDR3 is TGCGCCAGCAGCTATAGTGTGTTGAGGAACGAGCAGTACTTC. Its translation is CASSYSVLRNEQYF.

This sequence joins TRBV18 and TRBJ1-2; the D gene is possibly TRBD1 (5 bases). Trimming stripped 8 bases from V and 5 bases from J, with 15 bases between. This CDR3 region has 13 residues. Looked up from germline, CDR1 is KGHSH and CDR2 is LQKENI. CDR3 sequence: CASANLDRYGYTF. The CDR3 bases are TGTGCCAGCGCAAATCTCGACAGATATGGCTACACCTTC.

The gene calls are TRBV2 and TRBJ2-7, with 9 bases identical to TRBD1. The CDR3 totals 14 residues. Germline trimming cut 6 bases from V and 6 bases from J; bases unmatched to any gene: 9. Germline CDR1 SNHLY, CDR2 FYNNEI. The CDR3 DNA sequence: TGTGCCAGCAGGGCCGGACAGGGGAAGGGCGAGCAGTACTTC. Its translation: CASRAGQGKGEQYF.

The V gene is TRBV19, the J gene TRBJ1-4; D not certain. This CDR3 region has 13 residues. Germline V lookup: CDR1 LNHDA, CDR2 SQIVND (reference sequence). The DNA of the CDR3 is TGTGGACGTTGGGAGAGAACTAATGAAAAACTGTTTTTT. Amino acid sequence: CGRWERTNEKLFF. Full variable domain (outside the CDR3, taken from reference TRBV19 and TRBJ1-4): DGGITQSPKYLFRKEGQNVTLSCEQNLNHDAMYWYRQDPGQGLRLIYYSQIVNDFQKGDIAEGYSVSREKKESFPLTVTSAQKNPTAFYLCGRWERTNEKLFFGSGTQLSVL.

The rearrangement joins TRBV29-1 to TRBJ1-2; 9 nucleotides line up with TRBD1. Looked up from germline, CDR1 is SQVTM and CDR2 is ANQGSEA. V was pared by 6 bases and J by 10 bases, with 6 bases of the junction left unmatched. The length of the CDR3 is 11 residues. The DNA for the CDR3 is TGCAGCGTCGGCTGGACAGGGGTCTACACCTTC. This encodes CSVGWTGVYTF.

J is TRBJ2-1 and V is TRBV10-2, with TRBD2 matching over 14 bases. Unmatched junction bases numbered 6, after V lost 6 bases and J lost 8 bases. Germline lookup yields CDR1 WSHSY and CDR2 SAAADI. The CDR3 covers 15 residues. The DNA of the CDR3 is TGCGCCAGCAGCGTGACTAGCGGGGGGGCCGATGAGCAGTTCTTC. Protein: CASSVTSGGADEQFF.

A remark on this clone: A read error may produce the germline difference seen at one junction end. CDR3 protein: CACIKLNPEAFF. DNA of the CDR3: TGTGCCTGTATAAAGCTGAACCCTGAAGCTTTCTTT. The chain recombines TRBV30 with TRBJ1-1; no firm D call. The CDR3 length is 12 residues. Germline V gene lookup returns CDR1 GTSNPN and CDR2 SVGIG (reference sequence). The complete variable domain, with remaining parts taken from reference TRBV30 and TRBJ1-1, reads SQTIHQWPATLVQPVGSPLSLECTVEGTSNPNLYWYRQAAGRGLQLLFYSVGIGQISSEVPQNLSASRPQDRQFILSSKKLLLSDSGFYLCACIKLNPEAFFGQGTRLTVV.

The chain couples TRBV13 to TRBJ1-2; D is uncertain. Germline loops: CDR1 PRHDT, CDR2 FYEKMQ (reference sequence). The CDR3 has 14 amino acids. V was pared by 3 bases and J by 3 bases, with 11 bases between. For the CDR3, the DNA is TGTGCCAGCAGCTTCGCGGGCGGATACTATGGCTACACCTTC. Protein: CASSFAGGYYGYTF.